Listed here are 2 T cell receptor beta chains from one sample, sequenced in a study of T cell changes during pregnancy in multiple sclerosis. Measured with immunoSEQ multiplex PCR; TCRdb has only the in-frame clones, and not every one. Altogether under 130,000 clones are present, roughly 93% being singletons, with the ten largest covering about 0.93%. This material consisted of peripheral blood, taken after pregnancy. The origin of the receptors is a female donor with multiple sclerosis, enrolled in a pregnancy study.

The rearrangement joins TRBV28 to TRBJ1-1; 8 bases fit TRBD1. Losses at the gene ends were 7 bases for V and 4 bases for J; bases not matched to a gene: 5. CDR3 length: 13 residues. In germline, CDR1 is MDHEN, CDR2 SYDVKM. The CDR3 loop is CASKDRASTEAFF. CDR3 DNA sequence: TGTGCCAGCAAGGACAGGGCAAGCACTGAAGCTTTCTTT.

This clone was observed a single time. The CDR3 loop is CASTPTGTKNTDTQYF. CDR3 nucleotides: TGTGCCAGCACCCCGACCGGGACAAAGAACACAGATACGCAGTATTTT. The genes are TRBV13 and TRBJ2-3, with a possible D match to TRBD1 (6 bases). Germline V CDR1 and CDR2: PRHDT, FYEKMQ (reference sequence). The CDR3 spans 16 residues. V was pared by 7 bases and J by 2 bases, with 19 bases between.